The clone carrying this T cell receptor beta chain was detected many times. RNA transcripts yielded amplified TCR beta CDR3 regions. Initially, a first-round RT-PCR of the TCR CDR3 employed the HTBI primer set. In TCRdb, the multiplex PCR reads were re-called with MiXCR into one record per CDR3 protein. This table has 300,000 to 450,000 distinct CDR3 sequences, around 15% appearing once. The data originate from a study of T cells in Graves' hyperthyroidism and ophthalmopathy. Sequenced material: blood. The clonotype comes from a woman aged 25 to 39 with Graves' ophthalmopathy.

The CDR3 DNA reads as TGCAGCGTTGTTGGGGCAGGGGGCTTCGGTAATGAAAAACTGTTTTTT. Amino acid sequence: CSVVGAGGFGNEKLFF. The chain joins TRBV29-1 to TRBJ1-4, with 8 bases that match TRBD1. The V gene end was trimmed by 4 bases and the J gene end by 4 bases; junction bases not matched to a gene: 11. The CDR3 covers 16 residues. CDR1 is SQVTM and CDR2 is ANQGSEA in the germline V gene.